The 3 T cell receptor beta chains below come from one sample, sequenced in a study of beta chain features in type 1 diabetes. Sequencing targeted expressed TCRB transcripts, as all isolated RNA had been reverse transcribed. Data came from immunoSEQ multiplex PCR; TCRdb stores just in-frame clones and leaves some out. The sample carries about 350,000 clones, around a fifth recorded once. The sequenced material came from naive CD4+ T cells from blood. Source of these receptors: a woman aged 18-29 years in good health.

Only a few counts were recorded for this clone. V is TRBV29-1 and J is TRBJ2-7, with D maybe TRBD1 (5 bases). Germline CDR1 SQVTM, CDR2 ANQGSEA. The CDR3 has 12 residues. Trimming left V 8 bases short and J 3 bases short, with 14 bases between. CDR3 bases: TGCAGCTCACTGGGGCAGGGCTACGAGCAGTACTTC. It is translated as CSSLGQGYEQYF.

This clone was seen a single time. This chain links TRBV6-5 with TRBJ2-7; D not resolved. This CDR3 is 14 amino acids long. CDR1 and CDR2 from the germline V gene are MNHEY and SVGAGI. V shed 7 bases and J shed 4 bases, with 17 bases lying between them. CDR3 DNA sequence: TGTGCCAGCAATCCAGGCGCAAGCAGATACGAGCAGTACTTC. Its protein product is CASNPGASRYEQYF.

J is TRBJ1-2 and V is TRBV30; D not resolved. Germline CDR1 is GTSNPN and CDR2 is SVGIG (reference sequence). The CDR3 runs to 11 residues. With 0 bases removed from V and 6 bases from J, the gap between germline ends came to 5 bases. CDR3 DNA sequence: TGTGCCTGGAGTGTTAGAAATGGCTACACCTTC. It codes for CAWSVRNGYTF.